The clone carrying this T cell receptor beta chain was seen many times. This entry belongs to a study of molecular identifiers for immune sequencing clone quantification. Each CDR3 protein gets one entry after TCRdb re-called the PCR reads with MiXCR. The sample lists about half a million distinct CDR3 sequences, around 23% seen once, with 0.7% to 0.9% in the top ten. Germline V gene data show CDR1 as SEHNR and CDR2 as FQNEAQ (reference sequence). V shed 5 bases, J shed 6 bases, and the junction held 8 bases outside the gene matches. The CDR3 is 14 residues long. The sequencing input was naive CD8+ T cells from blood, with Jurkat cell RNA spiked in. The subset is: FACS-sorted CD8+CD4-CCR7+CD45RA+ naive T cells. The chain is built from TRBV7-9 and TRBJ2-7; the match to TRBD1 covers 9 bases. The source of this sequence is a human donor in good health. Some libraries in this study had Jurkat cell RNA spiked in. CDR3 bases: TGTGCCAGCAGCCCCGGGACAGGGCTGGCCGAGCAGTACTTC. Protein product: CASSPGTGLAEQYF.